Listed below are T cell receptor beta chains from one sample, sequenced in a study of CXCR3-negative and CXCR3-positive naive CD8 T cells. TCRdb re-called the 5' RACE reads; one entry per CDR3 protein, DNA not given. This sample lists about 150,000 distinct CDR3 sequences; its ten largest clones have about 0.28%. Sequenced material: naive CXCR3+ CD8+ T cells from blood. The receptors come from a human donor in good health. Some clones in this sample may be carry-over from other donors' samples. CDR3s include the opening cysteine and the closing phenylalanine or tryptophan.

J gene	V gene	CDR3 protein
TRBJ2-7	TRBV9	CASSRPRTAESYGEQYF
TRBJ2-1	TRBV6-2/TRBV6-3	CASIQPGNEQFF
TRBJ2-6	TRBV7-9	CAHHPMVDVLTF
TRBJ2-1	TRBV7-8	CASSRGGANNEQFF
TRBJ1-2	TRBV15	CATTPEGTGDNYGYTF
TRBJ2-7	TRBV12-3/TRBV12-4	CASSWTSGPSYEQYF
TRBJ2-1	TRBV12-3/TRBV12-4	CASRETGGLDNEQFF
TRBJ2-7	TRBV29-1	CSVDGLAGGSGEQYF
TRBJ2-7	TRBV7-9	CASSPPARSSYEQYF
TRBJ2-7	TRBV4-1	CASSQEYSSVGEQYF
TRBJ1-4	TRBV20-1	CSASLARELFF
TRBJ2-2	TRBV10-3	CAIGGKNTGELFF
TRBJ1-4	TRBV3-1	CASSQERVDPGEKLFF
TRBJ1-1	TRBV7-9	CASSSTAGQGTVTEAFF
TRBJ2-7	TRBV4-3	CASSPGWTSGYEQYF
TRBJ2-1	TRBV5-5	CGSSLARGGNEQFF
TRBJ2-1	TRBV5-1	CASSPDYNEQFF
TRBJ1-2	TRBV29-1	CSVVVTGNYGYTF
TRBJ2-1	TRBV29-1	CSGGLAASSYNEQFF
TRBJ2-1	TRBV5-6	CASSLERGGYNEQFF